Following are 31 T cell receptor beta chains from one sample sequenced in a study of blood T cell repertoires in COVID-19. Sequenced by immunoSEQ multiplex PCR; TCRdb stores in-frame clones only, minus some. The sample consists of 60,000 to 80,000 clones, around 86% of them appearing once. Material: peripheral blood. All receptors come from a woman at least 80 years old with acute or convalescent COVID-19.

This clone turned up a few times. The chain is built from TRBV7-2 and TRBJ2-7; D ambiguous. The CDR3 consists of 14 residues. The V gene's germline CDR1 is SGHTA and CDR2 FQGNSA. V dropped 0 bases and J dropped 0 bases, with 6 bases sitting between them. The CDR3 DNA sequence: TGTGCCAGCAGCTTAGCGGTGAGCTCCTACGAGCAGTACTTC. It codes for CASSLAVSSYEQYF.

The genes are TRBV2 and TRBJ1-1; TRBD1 agrees at 8 bases. Germline V CDR1 and CDR2: SNHLY, FYNNEI. The V segment lost 6 bases and the J segment 0 bases; nucleotides outside the gene matches: 3. There are 14 residues in the CDR3. Written as DNA, the CDR3 is TGTGCCAGCAGGATGACAGGGGTGAACACTGAAGCTTTCTTT. Translated: CASRMTGVNTEAFF.

This rearrangement joins TRBV30 to TRBJ2-7; 9 bases agree with TRBD1. The ends lost 2 bases at V and 12 bases at J; junction bases unmatched: 11. The germline V gene encodes CDR1 GTSNPN and CDR2 SVGIG (reference sequence). CDR3 size: 13 residues. CDR3 DNA sequence: TGTGCCTGGAGTCCTCAGACAGGGGGGTATGGGTACTTC. Residues: CAWSPQTGGYGYF.

The rearrangement joins TRBV7-2 to TRBJ2-3; D remains ambiguous. CDR1 SGHTA and CDR2 FQGNSA come from the germline V gene. This CDR3 region has 13 residues. Trimming cost V 6 bases and J 3 bases, with 10 bases left between them. The CDR3 sequence: CASRSSGTDTQYF. The CDR3 bases are TGTGCCAGCAGATCTAGTGGAACAGATACGCAGTATTTT.

The chain links TRBV5-6 to TRBJ1-5; 12 positions match TRBD1. After removal of 4 bases from V and 6 bases from J, the junction contained 5 bases not matched to a gene. CDR1 and CDR2 from the germline V gene are SGHDT and YYEEEE. This CDR3 is built from 15 residues. The CDR3 DNA sequence: TGTGCCAGCAGCCCGGGACAGGGGGCACGTCAGCCCCAGCATTTT. Encoded protein: CASSPGQGARQPQHF.

The genes are TRBV15 and TRBJ2-1; 7 bases line up with TRBD2. After removal of 0 bases from V and 2 bases from J, the junction contained 4 bases not matched to a gene. Germline CDR1 reads LNHNV; CDR2 reads YYDKDF (reference sequence). The CDR3 contains 16 residues. The CDR3, as DNA: TGTGCCACCAGCAGAGATCGGGCGGGAGCCTACAATGAGCAGTTCTTC. Amino acid sequence: CATSRDRAGAYNEQFF. Full variable domain (remainder filled in from reference TRBV15 and TRBJ2-1): DAMVIQNPRYQVTQFGKPVTLSCSQTLNHNVMYWYQQKSSQAPKLLFHYYDKDFNNEADTPDNFQSRRPNTSFCFLDIRSPGLGDTAMYLCATSRDRAGAYNEQFFGPGTRLTVL.

This chain connects TRBV14 to TRBJ1-3; possible D gene TRBD1, 5 bases. V lost 4 bases, J lost 4 bases, and 11 bases lay in between. The CDR3 runs to 14 residues. Germline CDR1 is SGHDN and CDR2 is FVKESK. CDR3 sequence reads: CASSPRVTGNTIYF. The CDR3 nucleotides are TGTGCCAGCAGCCCCAGGGTTACGGGAAACACCATATATTTT.

CDR3 loop: CASSWGTGYQPQHF. CDR3 in DNA: TGCGCCAGCAGCTGGGGGACAGGATATCAGCCCCAGCATTTT. The rearrangement links TRBV5-1 to TRBJ1-5, with TRBD1 matching over 8 bases. CDR1 and CDR2 (germline): SGHRS, YFSETQ. Trimming at V came to 3 bases and at J to 5 bases, leaving 4 bases not matched to a gene. CDR3 size: 14 residues.

This chain links TRBV7-7 with TRBJ2-5, with 8 nucleotides matching TRBD1. CDR1 and CDR2 from the germline V gene are SSHAT and FNYEAQ (reference sequence). CDR3 length equals 17 residues. After removal of 2 bases from V and 0 bases from J, the junction contained 8 bases not matched to a gene. CDR3 nucleotides: TGTGCCAGCAGCTTAAGGCCGGGGACAGGTGACCAAGAGACCCAGTACTTC. Translating it yields CASSLRPGTGDQETQYF.

This clone has only a few counts. The J gene is TRBJ1-1, the V gene TRBV7-9; weak D call: TRBD1 (5 bases). Per the germline V gene, CDR1 is SEHNR and CDR2 is FQNEAQ (reference sequence). The germline V and J ends were trimmed by 1 base and 10 bases, with 7 bases remaining between them. This CDR3 contains 11 residues. CDR3 in amino acids: CASSLERGAFF. The CDR3 DNA reads as TGTGCCAGCAGCTTAGAAAGGGGAGCTTTCTTT.

The chain uses TRBV10-3 and TRBJ1-6, with 7 bases fitting TRBD1. The germline gives CDR1 ENHRY, CDR2 SYGVKD. Trimming removed 6 bases from V and 8 bases from J; junction bases left unmatched: 7. CDR3 size: 14 residues. CDR3 sequence: CAIRRTGEDSPLHF. The CDR3 nucleotides read TGTGCCATCAGAAGAACAGGGGAGGATTCACCCCTCCACTTT.

The chain recombines TRBV3-1 (or the pseudogene TRBV3-2) with TRBJ1-1, with TRBD1 identical over 7 bases. The CDR3 length is 17 residues. The germline gives CDR1 LGHDT, CDR2 YNNKEL (reference sequence). The J segment lost 0 bases and the V segment lost 1 base, leaving 8 bases of the junction unmatched. CDR3 amino acids: CASSQGGTENLNTEAFF. The DNA of the CDR3 is TGTGCCAGCAGCCAAGGGGGGACAGAGAATTTGAACACTGAAGCTTTCTTT.

This clone was detected only once. The chain recombines TRBV24-1 with TRBJ2-2, with a possible D match to TRBD1 (6 bases). The CDR3 is 17 amino acids. The V gene's germline CDR1 is KGHDR and CDR2 SFDVKD. The ends were cut back, 3 bases at V and 4 bases at J, with 17 bases in the middle. The CDR3, as DNA: TGTGCCACCAGTGATGACCAGGGGCCCCCCTTCACCGGGGAGCTGTTTTTT. Encoded protein: CATSDDQGPPFTGELFF.

The chain couples TRBV6-1 to TRBJ2-1; 9 bases match TRBD1. V was pared by 4 bases and J by 7 bases, with 11 bases of the junction left unmatched. Germline lookup yields CDR1 MNHNS and CDR2 SASEGT. The CDR3 sequence is 16 residues long. The CDR3 nucleotides are TGTGCCAGCAGTGGCATCCGGGACAGGGCCCTTAATGAGCAGTTCTTC. Residues: CASSGIRDRALNEQFF.

The chain carries TRBV27 and TRBJ2-2; 7 bases map to TRBD2. Germline CDR1 MNHEY, CDR2 SMNVEV (reference sequence). The CDR3 extends over 15 amino acids. Germline trimming cut 3 bases from V and 6 bases from J; bases unmatched to any gene: 7. The CDR3 is CASSFATSFPGELFF. CDR3 DNA: TGTGCCAGCAGTTTTGCGACTAGCTTCCCCGGGGAGCTGTTTTTT.

The rearrangement joins TRBV9 to TRBJ1-5; TRBD1 aligns across 10 bases. The germline V gene has CDR1 SGDLS and CDR2 YYNGEE. CDR3 length: 21 amino acids. J lost 0 bases, V lost 1 base, and 16 bases had no gene match. This CDR3 reads CASSVRPPGQGRNYSNQPQHF. DNA of the CDR3: TGTGCCAGCAGCGTACGCCCGCCGGGACAGGGGCGAAATTATAGCAATCAGCCCCAGCATTTT. Full variable domain (missing parts from reference TRBV9 and TRBJ1-5): DSGVTQTPKHLITATGQRVTLRCSPRSGDLSVYWYQQSLDQGLQFLIQYYNGEERAKGNILERFSAQQFPDLHSELNLSSLELGDSALYFCASSVRPPGQGRNYSNQPQHFGDGTRLSIL.

This clone was picked up one time. The rearrangement joins TRBV7-9 to TRBJ1-5; tentatively, D is TRBD1 (6 bases). The CDR3 totals 14 residues. V lost 3 bases and J 3 bases, leaving 9 bases between the germline ends. Looked up from germline, CDR1 is SEHNR and CDR2 is FQNEAQ (reference sequence). Written as DNA, the CDR3 is TGTGCCAGCAGCTTGACAGGTAACAATCAGCCCCAGCATTTT. Its translation: CASSLTGNNQPQHF. The full variable domain, in which reference TRBV7-9 and TRBJ1-5 provide the parts outside the CDR3, is DTGVSQNPRHKITKRGQNVTFRCDPISEHNRLYWYRQTLGQGPEFLTYFQNEAQLEKSRLLSDRFSAERPKGSFSTLEIQRTEQGDSAMYLCASSLTGNNQPQHFGDGTRLSIL.

The V gene is TRBV6-1, the J gene TRBJ1-3, with TRBD1 matching 7 bases. The CDR3 contains 15 residues. J gave up 4 bases and V 2 bases, and 5 bases lay outside the gene matches. Looked up from germline, CDR1 is MNHNS and CDR2 is SASEGT. CDR3 nucleotide sequence: TGTGCCAGCAGTGAATGGACAGGAACGGGAAACACCATATATTTT. Its protein is CASSEWTGTGNTIYF.

This chain links TRBV9 with TRBJ2-1; 7 bases are a match to TRBD2. Trimming at V came to 3 bases and at J to 3 bases, leaving 9 bases not matched to a gene. There are 16 residues in the CDR3. Germline-derived CDR1 and CDR2 are SGDLS and YYNGEE. The CDR3 DNA reads as TGTGCCAGCAGCGCCGTAGGAAGCGGGGACTACAATGAGCAGTTCTTC. Translation: CASSAVGSGDYNEQFF.

This chain connects TRBV30 to TRBJ2-3, with D possibly TRBD2 on 6 matching bases. CDR1 and CDR2 from the germline V gene are GTSNPN and SVGIG (reference sequence). Trimming left V 5 bases short and J 4 bases short, with 22 bases between. The CDR3 has 16 amino acids. Here the CDR3 reads CAWAPQWGRPADTQYF. Here the CDR3 DNA reads TGTGCCTGGGCCCCGCAATGGGGGAGGCCTGCAGATACGCAGTATTTT.

This chain joins TRBV6-2 or TRBV6-3 and TRBJ2-7; no definite D call. The CDR3 loop spans 14 amino acids. V was shortened by 2 bases and J by 4 bases, with 12 bases between the two germline ends. Per germline, CDR1 MNHEY and CDR2 SVGEGT. CDR3 in amino acids: CASSYGTSSYEQYF. CDR3 nucleotide sequence: TGTGCCAGCAGTTACGGTACCTCCAGTTACGAGCAGTACTTC.

This clone has just one count. In nucleotides, the CDR3 is TGTGCCAGCAGCTATAGCGGGGGGGCAGAGGAGCAGTACTTC. Translation gives CASSYSGGAEEQYF. This rearrangement joins TRBV7-2 to TRBJ2-7, with 11 nucleotides matching TRBD2. V lost 4 bases to trimming and J lost 7 bases; unmatched junction nucleotides: 6. This CDR3 region has 14 residues. Germline values: CDR1 SGHTA, CDR2 FQGNSA.

V is TRBV6-2 or TRBV6-3 and J is TRBJ1-1; D gene unclear. V lost 2 bases and J 6 bases, leaving 4 bases between the germline ends. The CDR3 sequence is 11 residues long. Germline values: CDR1 MNHEY, CDR2 SVGEGT. The CDR3 region is CASSYTAEAFF. In DNA form, the CDR3 reads TGTGCCAGCAGTTACACGGCTGAAGCTTTCTTT.

This clone showed up just once. The rearrangement uses TRBV5-1 and TRBJ2-7; the D gene is possibly TRBD1 (6 bases). Germline V lookup: CDR1 SGHRS, CDR2 YFSETQ. This CDR3 region has 18 residues. The V gene lost 1 base and the J gene lost 0 bases, with 20 bases spanning the gap. The CDR3 DNA follows: TGCGCCAGCAGCTTGCTGGGACACGGGCAAACTTCCTCCTACGAGCAGTACTTC. Translating it yields CASSLLGHGQTSSYEQYF. The whole variable domain, remainder taken from reference TRBV5-1 and TRBJ2-7, is KAGVTQTPRYLIKTRGQQVTLSCSPISGHRSVSWYQQTPGQGLQFLFEYFSETQRNKGNFPGRFSGRQFSNSRSEMNVSTLELGDSALYLCASSLLGHGQTSSYEQYFGPGTRLTVT.

V and J are TRBV27 and TRBJ2-3; tentative D call: TRBD1 (6 bases). Per the germline V gene, CDR1 is MNHEY and CDR2 is SMNVEV (reference sequence). Trimming removed 5 bases from V and 9 bases from J, with 12 bases in between. The CDR3 has 12 amino acids. The CDR3 is CASSIDRKTQYF. CDR3 nucleotides: TGTGCCAGCAGTATAGACAGGAAAACGCAGTATTTT.

As concerns this clone: One junction end does not reproduce the germline sequence, and a read error may be involved. This rearrangement joins TRBV5-8 to TRBJ2-5; TRBD2 might be the D (5 bases). The CDR3 spans 10 residues. Germline CDR1 reads SGHTS; CDR2 reads YDEGEE. The CDR3 DNA is TGTGCCAGCAGCATGGTGGACGGGGACTTC. It specifies CASSMVDGDF.

J is TRBJ1-4 and V is TRBV3-1 (or the pseudogene TRBV3-2); 9 bases are a match to TRBD1. V shed 2 bases, J shed 6 bases, and the junction held 7 bases outside the gene matches. Germline assignment: CDR1 LGHDT and CDR2 YNNKEL (reference sequence). The CDR3 extends over 16 amino acids. The CDR3 nucleotides read TGTGCCAGCAGCCAACAATGGACAGGGGACTATGAAAAACTGTTTTTT. Amino acids: CASSQQWTGDYEKLFF.

This chain joins TRBV25-1 and TRBJ1-5; weak D call: TRBD1 (6 bases). The CDR3 has 14 residues. Deletions cut 2 bases from V and 6 bases from J, with 11 bases between. Germline V gene lookup returns CDR1 MGHDK and CDR2 SYGVNS. This CDR3 reads CASSENRDGQPQHF. The CDR3 coding sequence is TGTGCCAGCAGTGAAAACAGGGATGGTCAGCCCCAGCATTTT.

This chain uses TRBV2 with TRBJ1-6; 8 nucleotides line up with TRBD1. Germline-derived CDR1 and CDR2 are SNHLY and FYNNEI. The CDR3 has 16 amino acids. The V segment lost 1 base and the J segment 2 bases; nucleotides outside the gene matches: 1. CDR3 in amino acids: CASSEGDRPYNSPLHF. CDR3 bases: TGTGCCAGCAGTGAAGGGGACAGGCCCTATAATTCACCCCTCCACTTT.

The chain couples TRBV30 to TRBJ2-1; D uncertain. The CDR3 loop spans 14 amino acids. Germline loops: CDR1 GTSNPN, CDR2 SVGIG (reference sequence). The V gene lost 4 bases and the J gene lost 8 bases, with 18 bases spanning the gap. The CDR3 loop is CAWTHLGPSDEQFF. In DNA, the CDR3 is TGTGCCTGGACCCATCTAGGTCCATCGGATGAGCAGTTCTTC.

In DNA form, the CDR3 reads TGCGCCAGCAAACTGGGACTAGGCACAGATACGCAGTATTTT. Translation: CASKLGLGTDTQYF. The rearrangement links TRBV5-1 to TRBJ2-3, with TRBD2 matching over 8 bases. From germline, CDR1 is SGHRS and CDR2 YFSETQ. V was pared by 6 bases and J by 1 base, with 4 bases of the junction left unmatched. CDR3 length: 14 amino acids.